This TCR beta chain was retrieved from a study of Graves' ophthalmopathy and Graves' hyperthyroidism. Study overall: Peripheral blood sampling occurred at initial diagnosis, before any treatment.

Many counts were recorded for this clonotype. What it binds is unknown. Transcripts of RNA were the source for amplifying TCR beta CDR3 regions. RT-PCR was first run with HTBI primers, then multiplex PCR in a second round. TCRdb re-called the multiplex PCR reads through MiXCR, storing one row per CDR3 protein. The repertoire has hundreds of thousands of distinct CDR3 sequences, roughly 41% of them found once; the top ten carry around 3.3%. V lost 7 bases and J 3 bases, leaving 6 bases between the germline ends. CDR3 length equals 11 residues. CDR1 SQVTM and CDR2 ANQGSEA come from the germline V gene. Those donors who had ophthalmopathy presented with moderate-to-severe activity, a CAS of ≥3, a NOSPECS of ≥4 and a duration under 3 months. Other autoimmune diseases, uncontrolled infections, pregnancy and lactation each led to patient exclusion. Findings and limits, study-wide: It was with around 70% sensitivity and approximately 72% specificity that the model predicted ophthalmopathy progression.

The receptor was isolated from an adult man with Graves' ophthalmopathy. The chain links TRBV29-1 to TRBJ2-2, with unresolved D. Material: peripheral blood. For the CDR3, the DNA is TGCAGCGCTTTTTACACCGGGGAGCTGTTTTTT. It is translated as CSAFYTGELFF.